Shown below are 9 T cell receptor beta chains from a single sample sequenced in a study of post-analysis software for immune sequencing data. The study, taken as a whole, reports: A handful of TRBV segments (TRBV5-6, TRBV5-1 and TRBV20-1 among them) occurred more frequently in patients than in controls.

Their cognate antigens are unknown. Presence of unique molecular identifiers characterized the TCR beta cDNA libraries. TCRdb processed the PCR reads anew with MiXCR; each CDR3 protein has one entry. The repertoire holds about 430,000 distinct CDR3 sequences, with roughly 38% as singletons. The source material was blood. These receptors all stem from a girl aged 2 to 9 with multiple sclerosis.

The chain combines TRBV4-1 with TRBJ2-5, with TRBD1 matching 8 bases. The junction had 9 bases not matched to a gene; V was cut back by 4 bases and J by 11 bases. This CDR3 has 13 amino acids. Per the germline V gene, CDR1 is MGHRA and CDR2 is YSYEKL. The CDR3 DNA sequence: TGCGCCAGCAGCCCCGACAGGGGTTGGGAGCAGTACTTC. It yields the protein CASSPDRGWEQYF.

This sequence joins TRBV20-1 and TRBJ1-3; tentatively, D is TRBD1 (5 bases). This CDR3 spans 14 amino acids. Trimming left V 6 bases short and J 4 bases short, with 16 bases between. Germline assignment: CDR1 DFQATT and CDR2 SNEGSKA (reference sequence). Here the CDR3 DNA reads TGCAGTGCGGGACCTCGGGGTTCCGGAAACACCATATATTTT. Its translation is CSAGPRGSGNTIYF.

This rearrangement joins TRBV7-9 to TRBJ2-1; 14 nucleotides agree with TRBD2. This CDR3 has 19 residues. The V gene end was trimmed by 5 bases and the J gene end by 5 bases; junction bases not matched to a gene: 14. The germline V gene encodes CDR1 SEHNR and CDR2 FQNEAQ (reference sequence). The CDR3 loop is CASSEGLAGGSYWDNEQFF. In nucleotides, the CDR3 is TGTGCCAGCAGCGAAGGACTAGCGGGAGGCTCGTATTGGGACAATGAGCAGTTCTTC.

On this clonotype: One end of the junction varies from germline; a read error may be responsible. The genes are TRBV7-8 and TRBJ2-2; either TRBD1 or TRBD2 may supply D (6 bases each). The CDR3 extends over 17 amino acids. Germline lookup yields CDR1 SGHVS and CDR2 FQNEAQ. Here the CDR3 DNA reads TGTGCCAACAGCCCCCCCTTTGGGGGGCGAAGCACCGGGGAGCTGTTTTTT. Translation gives CANSPPFGGRSTGELFF.

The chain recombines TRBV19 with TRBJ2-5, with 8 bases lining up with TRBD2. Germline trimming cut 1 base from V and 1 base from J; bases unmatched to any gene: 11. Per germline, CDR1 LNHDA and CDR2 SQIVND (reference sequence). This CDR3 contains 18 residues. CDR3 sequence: CASSIASRVAGLQETQYF. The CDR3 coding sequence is TGTGCCAGTAGTATAGCCTCTCGGGTAGCGGGACTCCAAGAGACCCAGTACTTC.

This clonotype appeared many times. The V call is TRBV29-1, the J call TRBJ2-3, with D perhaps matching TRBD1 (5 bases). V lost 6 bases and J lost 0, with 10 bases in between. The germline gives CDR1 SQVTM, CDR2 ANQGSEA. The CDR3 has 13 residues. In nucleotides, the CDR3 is TGCAGCGTGCGGACACGTAGCACAGATACGCAGTATTTT. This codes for CSVRTRSTDTQYF.

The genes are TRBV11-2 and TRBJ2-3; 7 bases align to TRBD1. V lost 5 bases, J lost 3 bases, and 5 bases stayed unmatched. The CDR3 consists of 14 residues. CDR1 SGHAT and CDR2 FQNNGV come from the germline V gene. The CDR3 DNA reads TGTGCCAGCAGCCGATACAGGGGTACAGATACGCAGTATTTT. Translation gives CASSRYRGTDTQYF.

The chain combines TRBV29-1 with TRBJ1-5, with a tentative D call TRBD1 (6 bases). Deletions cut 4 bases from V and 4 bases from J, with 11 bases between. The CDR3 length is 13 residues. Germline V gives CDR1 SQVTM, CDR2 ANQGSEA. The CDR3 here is CSVAGAGNQPQHF. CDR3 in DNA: TGCAGCGTTGCAGGGGCGGGGAATCAGCCCCAGCATTTT. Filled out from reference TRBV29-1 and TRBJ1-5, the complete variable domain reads SAVISQKPSRDICQRGTSLTIQCQVDSQVTMMFWYRQQPGQSLTLIATANQGSEATYESGFVIDKFPISRPNLTFSTLTVSNMSPEDSSIYLCSVAGAGNQPQHFGDGTRLSIL.

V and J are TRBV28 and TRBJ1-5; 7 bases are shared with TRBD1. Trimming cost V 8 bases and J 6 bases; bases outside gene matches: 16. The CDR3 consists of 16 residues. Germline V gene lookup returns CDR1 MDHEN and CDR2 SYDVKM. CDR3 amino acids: CASVSIGRGFGQPQHF. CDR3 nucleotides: TGTGCCAGCGTTAGTATAGGCAGGGGGTTCGGTCAGCCCCAGCATTTT.